The next 10 T cell receptor beta chains were all read from a single sample in a study of CD8+CD57+ T cells in acquired aplastic anemia (dated by TCRdb to about 2018). Sequencer: Illumina HiSeq 2000. Genomic DNA was used as template for profiling of TCR beta VDJ combinations and CDR3 sequences. TCRdb trimmed public reads at Q25 via fastp, called clones via MiXCR and kept in-frame beta chains. Each CDR3 protein gets just one entry, which takes the most common genes and DNA from the rows behind it. This sample comprises about 270,000 distinct CDR3 sequences, roughly 50% of them detected only once. 6.5% to 10% of the sample goes to the ten largest clones. The sample comprised sorted CD4+, CD8+, or CD8+CD57+ T cells (not recorded which) from PBMCs. The receptor source for this set is a human donor with severe aplastic anemia or a healthy control (not recorded which).

This clonotype appeared a few times. The chain uses TRBV10-1 and TRBJ2-5; 11 bases agree with TRBD2. Germline V gene lookup returns CDR1 WNHNN and CDR2 SYGVQD (reference sequence). The CDR3 loop spans 14 amino acids. The V segment lost 8 bases and the J segment 5 bases; nucleotides outside the gene matches: 7. The CDR3 here is CASVLAGVGETQYF. CDR3 nucleotides: TGCGCCAGCGTACTAGCGGGAGTTGGCGAGACCCAGTACTTC.

This clonotype appeared many times. V is TRBV9 and J is TRBJ2-2; 10 bases are shared with TRBD2. The CDR3 spans 16 residues. V lost 3 bases, J lost 5 bases, and 7 bases stayed unmatched. The germline V gene has CDR1 SGDLS and CDR2 YYNGEE. This chain's CDR3 is CASSARAGGPTGELFF. CDR3 nucleotides: TGTGCCAGCAGCGCCAGAGCGGGGGGGCCTACCGGGGAGCTGTTTTTT.

This rearrangement joins TRBV10-1 to TRBJ2-1; the D is unclear. CDR1 and CDR2 (germline): WNHNN, SYGVQD (reference sequence). The CDR3 sequence is 12 residues long. V was shortened by 4 bases and J by 7 bases, with 8 bases between the two germline ends. CDR3 region: CASSGVGNEQFF. In DNA, the CDR3 is TGCGCCAGCAGTGGTGTCGGGAATGAGCAGTTCTTC.

This clonotype was seen a few times. The chain has TRBV19 and TRBJ1-1, with TRBD1 as a possible D gene (5 bases). The CDR3 has 14 amino acids. Trimming left V 7 bases short and J 5 bases short, with 17 bases between. The germline V gene encodes CDR1 LNHDA and CDR2 SQIVND (reference sequence). The CDR3 nucleotides are TGTGCCAGTACTTGGCCAGGGCTGAGAACTGAAGCTTTCTTT. Its protein is CASTWPGLRTEAFF.

This clonotype has ten or more counts. J is TRBJ2-5 and V is TRBV9; D uncertain. CDR1 SGDLS and CDR2 YYNGEE come from the germline V gene. Trimming shortened V by 0 bases and J by 5 bases, and 14 bases separated the two germline ends. The CDR3 runs 15 residues. The CDR3 DNA is TGTGCCAGCAGCGTAGCCCCGTTGGTCGGGGAGACCCAGTACTTC. Its translation is CASSVAPLVGETQYF.

The rearrangement uses TRBV5-5 and TRBJ2-7; D not resolved. Looked up from germline, CDR1 is SGHKS and CDR2 is YYEKEE (reference sequence). Trimming left V 0 bases short and J 1 base short, with 8 bases between. The CDR3 consists of 14 residues. The CDR3 DNA is TGTGCCAGCAGCTTGGAATCTTATTCCTACGAGCAGTACTTC. Translating it yields CASSLESYSYEQYF.

The chain couples TRBV7-3 to TRBJ1-2, with TRBD1 identical over 8 bases. Per the germline V gene, CDR1 is SGHTA and CDR2 is FQGTGA. The CDR3 covers 15 residues. Germline trimming cut 7 bases from V and 4 bases from J; bases unmatched to any gene: 11. CDR3 amino acids: CASTPGTGRLYGYTF. The CDR3 coding sequence is TGTGCCAGCACCCCCGGGACAGGAAGACTCTATGGCTACACCTTC.

This clonotype appeared many times. The chain couples TRBV15 to TRBJ1-4, with D uncertain. The germline gives CDR1 LNHNV, CDR2 YYDKDF (reference sequence). Between the trimmed V and J ends, which lost 5 bases and 0 bases, there was a span of 10 bases. This CDR3 spans 15 amino acids. CDR3 amino acids: CATSSSGATNEKLFF. Here the CDR3 DNA reads TGTGCCACCAGCTCCTCCGGTGCAACTAATGAAAAACTGTTTTTT.

This rearrangement joins TRBV6-2 or TRBV6-3 to TRBJ2-5; 10 bases fit TRBD2. With 6 bases clipped from V and 1 base from J, the junction kept 5 bases outside the gene matches. Germline V gene data show CDR1 as MNHEY and CDR2 as SVGEGT. The CDR3 contains 15 residues. CDR3 bases: TGTGCCAGCAGAATACTAGCGGGACCCCAAGAGACCCAGTACTTC. Its protein is CASRILAGPQETQYF.

The chain is built from TRBV19 and TRBJ2-7, with a possible D match to TRBD2 (6 bases). Germline loops: CDR1 LNHDA, CDR2 SQIVND (reference sequence). Trimming took off 5 bases at V and 1 base at J, with 18 bases between the two ends. The CDR3 extends over 16 amino acids. CDR3 sequence: CASSPIGGQGSYEQYF. CDR3 bases: TGTGCCAGTAGTCCCATCGGAGGGCAGGGATCCTACGAGCAGTACTTC.